This T cell receptor beta chain was retrieved from a study of memory CD4+ T cells and cytomegalovirus serostatus. Looking at the study overall: Of the healthy Belgian adults, fewer than 10 were CMV seropositive and approximately 24 seronegative.

The sort gate was single viable CD3+CD4+CD8-CD45RO+ cells for memory CD4+ T cells. V gave up 2 bases and J gave up 11 bases, with 21 bases separating them. The CDR3 sequence is 15 residues long. The germline gives CDR1 LNHDA, CDR2 SQIVND (reference sequence). The table came from immunoSEQ multiplex PCR; TCRdb's copy has only in-frame clones and leaves some out. In the table there are 50,000 or so clones, around 88% of which are singletons. Study-level points and caveats: Of about 150 reported CMV TCRbeta sequences, about 70 were found in memory CD4+ repertoires. Median bootstrapped AUC for CMV status was about 0.94 originally, just under 0.93 US-trained.

A word on this clone: As yet, its antigen is unknown.

The chain recombines TRBV19 with TRBJ1-1, with D perhaps matching TRBD1 (5 bases). This TCR was sampled from an adult in good health and CMV-seropositive. The sample consisted of memory CD4+ T cells from blood. CDR3 protein: CASSIIRNRPLGAFF. The CDR3 DNA reads TGTGCCAGTAGTATAATCCGGAACAGGCCCTTGGGGGCTTTCTTT.